Below, one T cell receptor (beta chain) is given with its context. Its antigen is unidentified. These data come from a study of T-cell reconstitution after alpha-beta-depleted transplantation in children. Study findings and constraints: At one year after transplant, newly produced T cells mostly accounted for T-cell counts and diversity. Several hundred expanded graft clones reportedly supplied alpha-beta T cells about two months after transplant.

V lost 2 bases, J lost 0 bases, and 13 bases lay in between. Germline V CDR1 and CDR2: SGHNT, YYREEE (reference sequence). The CDR3 extends over 16 amino acids. Unique molecular identifiers tagged the TCRbeta library. MiXCR, run by TCRdb on the PCR reads, gives a single entry per CDR3 protein. There are about 440,000 distinct CDR3 sequences in the sample; around two fifths occur only once, and 27% lies in the top ten. The specimen comprised PBMCs, sampled before TCRalphabeta/CD19-depleted stem cell transplant. The clonotype was recovered from a girl aged 2 to 10 with aplastic anemia, due to receive a stem cell transplant. The V gene is TRBV5-4, the J gene TRBJ2-3, with D possibly TRBD2 on 6 matching bases. This CDR3 is CASSFKSGTSTDTQYF. The CDR3 nucleotides read TGTGCCAGCAGCTTCAAATCCGGGACTAGCACAGATACGCAGTATTTT.